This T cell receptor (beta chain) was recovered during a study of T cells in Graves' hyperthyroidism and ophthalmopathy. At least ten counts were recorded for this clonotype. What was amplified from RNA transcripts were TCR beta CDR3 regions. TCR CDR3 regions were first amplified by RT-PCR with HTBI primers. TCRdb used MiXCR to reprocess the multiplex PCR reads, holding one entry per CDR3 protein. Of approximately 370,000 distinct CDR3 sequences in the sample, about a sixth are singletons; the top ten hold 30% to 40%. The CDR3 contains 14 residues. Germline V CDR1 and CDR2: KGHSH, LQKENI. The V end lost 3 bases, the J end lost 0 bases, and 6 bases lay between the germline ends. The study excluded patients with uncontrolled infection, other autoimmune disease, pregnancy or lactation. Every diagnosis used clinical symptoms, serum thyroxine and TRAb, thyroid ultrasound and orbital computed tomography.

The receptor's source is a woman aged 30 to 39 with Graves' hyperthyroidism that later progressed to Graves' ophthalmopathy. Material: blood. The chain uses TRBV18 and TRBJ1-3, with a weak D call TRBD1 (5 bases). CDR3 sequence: CASSPTASGNTIYF. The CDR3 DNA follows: TGTGCCAGCTCACCGACAGCCTCTGGAAACACCATATATTTT.